Presented here are 31 T cell receptor beta chains from one specimen sequenced in a study of CD8+CD57+ T cells in acquired aplastic anemia. Genomic DNA was employed as the template in profiling TCR beta VDJ and CDR3. TCRdb recomputed calls from the reads with MiXCR, one row per CDR3 protein. In the table there are around 140,000 distinct CDR3 sequences, approximately 41% of which are singletons. The sequencing input was sorted CD4+, CD8+, or CD8+CD57+ T cells (not recorded which) from PBMCs. These receptors were collected from a human donor in good health, serving as a control.

The chain links TRBV29-1 to TRBJ1-2, with 11 bases identical to TRBD1. The CDR3 extends over 13 amino acids. Germline V CDR1 and CDR2: SQVTM, ANQGSEA. V lost 3 bases to trimming and J lost 5 bases; unmatched junction nucleotides: 2. CDR3: CSVDGTGGYGYTF. The CDR3 coding sequence is TGCAGCGTTGACGGGACAGGGGGGTATGGCTACACCTTC.

The chain uses TRBV24-1 and TRBJ2-7, with TRBD1 matching over 7 bases. This CDR3 has 15 amino acids. CDR1 KGHDR and CDR2 SFDVKD come from the germline V gene. Trimming took 5 bases from V and 3 from J; bases not matched to a gene: 9. The CDR3 sequence is CATSGGTANSYEQYF. In nucleotides, the CDR3 is TGTGCCACCAGTGGAGGGACAGCAAACAGCTACGAGCAGTACTTC.

The count of this clonotype is one. The rearrangement uses TRBV10-3 and TRBJ1-6, with TRBD1 matching over 8 bases. V dropped 4 bases and J dropped 5; count of bases not matched to a gene: 4. Germline V gene lookup returns CDR1 ENHRY and CDR2 SYGVKD. CDR3 length: 15 residues. DNA for the CDR3: TGTGCCATCAGTGCTACAGGGGGACATAATTCACCCCTCCACTTT. It specifies CAISATGGHNSPLHF.

Regarding this clonotype: A much larger clone is a single base away; this may be a read error. The chain links TRBV12-3 or TRBV12-4 to TRBJ1-4; tentatively, D is TRBD1 (6 bases). V lost 4 bases, J lost 7 bases, and 13 bases lay in between. The CDR3 is 14 residues long. CDR3 DNA: TGTGCCAGCAGTTCAGCAGGGGAGGGTGAAAAACTGTTTTTT. Amino acids: CASSSAGEGEKLFF.

The chain is built from TRBV15 and TRBJ2-7; 11 nucleotides agree with TRBD2. The CDR3 is 17 amino acids. Germline assignment: CDR1 LNHNV and CDR2 YYDKDF (reference sequence). The V gene end was trimmed by 4 bases and the J gene end by 5 bases; junction bases not matched to a gene: 13. The CDR3 reads CATSTGLAGSVLDEQYF. In DNA, the CDR3 is TGTGCCACCAGCACCGGACTAGCGGGTTCGGTCCTAGACGAGCAGTACTTC.

The chain recombines TRBV18 with TRBJ2-7, with 14 positions matching TRBD2. The trim removed 8 bases at V and 9 bases at J, leaving 15 bases unmatched. The germline V gene encodes CDR1 KGHSH and CDR2 LQKENI. This CDR3 is built from 16 residues. CDR3 loop: CASTLKAGTSGRGQYF. Here the CDR3 DNA reads TGTGCCAGCACACTTAAAGCCGGGACTAGCGGGAGAGGGCAGTACTTC.

In this sample, this clonotype turned up once. The CDR3 DNA sequence: TGTGCCAGTAGGAAGGGACAGGGGTACACTGAAGCTTTCTTT. It is translated as CASRKGQGYTEAFF. The rearrangement uses TRBV19 and TRBJ1-1; TRBD1 matches at 10 bases. Germline V gene data show CDR1 as LNHDA and CDR2 as SQIVND (reference sequence). The CDR3 spans 14 residues. V was clipped by 6 bases and J by 3 bases; unmatched bases: 4.

A word on this clonotype: A much larger clone lies one base from this, so it may be a read error. The missing conserved phenylalanine or tryptophan at the end of this CDR3 makes a read error likely. The chain combines TRBV6-1 with TRBJ1-1, with 7 bases matching TRBD1. From germline, CDR1 is MNHNS and CDR2 SASEGT. The CDR3 covers 14 residues. V was clipped by 6 bases and J by 4 bases; unmatched bases: 8. The DNA for the CDR3 is TGTGCCAGCAGCCGAGGGGGCGTAGGCACTGAAGCTTTCTCT. Translation: CASSRGGVGTEAFS.

V and J are TRBV10-3 and TRBJ1-1, with D maybe TRBD1 (5 bases). V lost 4 bases, J lost 5 bases, and 17 bases lay in between. The length of the CDR3 is 15 residues. Germline V gene sequence: CDR1 ENHRY, CDR2 SYGVKD. CDR3 nucleotide sequence: TGTGCCATCAGTGCTAAGGGGCTGGCTGATACTGAAGCTTTCTTT. It encodes CAISAKGLADTEAFF.

Comments on this clonotype: A single base separates this from a much larger clone, so it may be a read error. CDR3: CASSYFRELSTEALF. CDR3 sequence (DNA): TGTGCCAGCAGTTACTTTAGGGAGTTGAGCACTGAAGCTCTCTTT. This chain joins TRBV6-5 and TRBJ1-1; D is unresolved. CDR3 size: 15 residues. Germline V CDR1 and CDR2: MNHEY, SVGAGI.

As concerns this clonotype: Being one base from a much bigger clone, this may be a read error. The chain has TRBV10-3 and TRBJ2-5; D ambiguous. Germline CDR1 ENHRY, CDR2 SYGVKD. CDR3 length: 12 amino acids. V lost 6 bases and J lost 5, with 10 bases in between. The CDR3 DNA is TGTGCCATCAGCGAGCAACGGGAGACCCAGTACTTC. Protein sequence: CAISEQRETQYF.

Points on this clonotype: Since a much larger clone is just one base distant, this may be a read error. Here the CDR3 omits its conserved ending phenylalanine or tryptophan, so a read error is the likely source. J is TRBJ2-3 and V is TRBV5-1; 10 bases match TRBD2. V trimming: 0 bases; J trimming: 1 base; junction bases outside the gene matches: 2. The CDR3 extends over 16 amino acids. Looked up from germline, CDR1 is SGHRS and CDR2 is YFSETQ. The CDR3 spells CASSLGGTSGTDTQYS. CDR3 nucleotides: TGCGCCAGCAGCTTGGGGGGGACTAGCGGCACAGATACGCAGTATTCT.

Turning to this clonotype: It may be a read error: a sequence one base away is much more abundant. The chain combines TRBV12-3 or TRBV12-4 with TRBJ2-7, with 8 bases fitting TRBD2. The J call may not be correct, given that the DNA end is closer to TRBJ2-5. CDR3 size: 16 residues. Here the CDR3 reads CTSSWTSLSKQETQYF. CDR3 nucleotide sequence: TGTACCAGCAGTTGGACTAGCCTAAGTAAACAAGAGACCCAGTACTTC.

The table lists this clonotype with many counts. The chain joins TRBV20-1 to TRBJ2-3; D remains unclear. The V gene lost 5 bases and the J gene lost 6 bases, with 6 bases spanning the gap. Germline lookup yields CDR1 DFQATT and CDR2 SNEGSKA (reference sequence). This CDR3 is 10 amino acids long. CDR3 protein: CSAAWDTQYF. The CDR3 nucleotides are TGCAGTGCTGCTTGGGATACGCAGTATTTT.

Worth noting for this clonotype: The final CDR3 position lacks the conserved phenylalanine or tryptophan, pointing to a likely read error. The J gene is TRBJ1-6, the V gene TRBV10-3, with TRBD1 matching 8 bases. The V gene's germline CDR1 is ENHRY and CDR2 SYGVKD. CDR3 size: 15 residues. V shed 4 bases and J 6 bases; nucleotides not matched to a gene: 5. The DNA of the CDR3 is TGTGCCATCAGTGGGTCAGGACAGGGTAATTCACCCCTCCACCTT. As protein: CAISGSGQGNSPLHL.

Regarding this clonotype: A much larger clone lies one base from this, so it may be a read error. The conserved phenylalanine or tryptophan normally closing the CDR3 is absent here, so this likely arose from a read error. The chain recombines TRBV11-2 with TRBJ1-2; the match to TRBD1 covers 10 bases. The V gene end was trimmed by 0 bases and the J gene end by 6 bases; junction bases not matched to a gene: 1. From germline, CDR1 is SGHAT and CDR2 FQNNGV. This CDR3 is 14 amino acids long. CDR3 nucleotide sequence: TGTGCCAGCAGCTTAGAGGGACAGGGGAATGGCTACACCCTC. As protein: CASSLEGQGNGYTL.

The table lists this clonotype with many counts. This rearrangement joins TRBV4-3 to TRBJ2-2; the match to TRBD1 covers 7 bases. This CDR3 is built from 15 residues. Germline loops: CDR1 LGHNA, CDR2 YSLEER. The junction had 3 bases not matched to a gene; V was cut back by 4 bases and J by 1 base. CDR3 coding DNA: TGCGCCAGCAGCCCCCGGACAGGGAACACCGGGGAGCTGTTTTTT. Translated, it gives CASSPRTGNTGELFF.

This clonotype was observed a handful of times. The chain is built from TRBV10-2 and TRBJ1-2, with D unclear. Trimming took 0 bases from V and 4 from J, leaving 9 bases between them. CDR3 length equals 14 residues. The germline V gene has CDR1 WSHSY and CDR2 SAAADI. CDR3 sequence reads: CASSESGPPYGYTF. DNA of the CDR3: TGCGCCAGCAGTGAGTCAGGACCTCCCTATGGCTACACCTTC.

This clonotype was seen at least ten times. V gene TRBV5-4 combines with J gene TRBJ2-5; 15 nucleotides agree with TRBD2. The CDR3 runs 15 residues. Germline loops: CDR1 SGHNT, CDR2 YYREEE (reference sequence). The J segment lost 5 bases and the V segment lost 4 bases, leaving 3 bases of the junction unmatched. CDR3 region: CASSTGLAGGETQYF. CDR3 sequence (DNA): TGTGCCAGCAGCACAGGACTAGCGGGGGGGGAGACCCAGTACTTC.

This chain links TRBV7-2 with TRBJ1-2; D unclear. CDR1 and CDR2 (germline): SGHTA, FQGNSA. The CDR3 spans 13 residues. V lost 2 bases to trimming and J lost 2 bases, with 6 bases between them. The DNA for the CDR3 is TGTGCCAGCAGCTTAACGTCCAACTATGGCTACACCTTC. Translating it yields CASSLTSNYGYTF.

This clonotype was detected many times. The rearrangement links TRBV2 to TRBJ2-7, with 8 bases aligning to TRBD1. There are 13 residues in the CDR3. Germline V gene lookup returns CDR1 SNHLY and CDR2 FYNNEI. Trimming took 5 bases from V and 4 from J; bases not matched to a gene: 4. CDR3 coding DNA: TGTGCCAGCAGTACGGACAGGGCTTACGAGCAGTACTTC. This sequence encodes CASSTDRAYEQYF. The full variable domain, rest sourced from reference TRBV2 and TRBJ2-7, is EPEVTQTPSHQVTQMGQEVILRCVPISNHLYFYWYRQILGQKVEFLVSFYNNEISEKSEIFDDQFSVERPDGSNFTLKIRSTKLEDSAMYFCASSTDRAYEQYFGPGTRLTVT.

This clonotype was found many times. CDR3 DNA sequence: TGTGCCAGCAGTCCTGGACCCCAAGACACTGAAGCTTTCTTT. Protein: CASSPGPQDTEAFF. J is TRBJ1-1 and V is TRBV6-1; D uncertain. The CDR3 sequence is 14 residues long. Germline CDR1 is MNHNS and CDR2 is SASEGT. Trimming took 5 bases from V and 3 from J, leaving 13 bases between them.

This clonotype came up a few times. The chain joins TRBV5-1 to TRBJ2-2; TRBD1 is a possible D gene (6 bases). V lost 4 bases, J lost 6 bases, and 16 bases lay in between. Germline lookup yields CDR1 SGHRS and CDR2 YFSETQ. CDR3 length: 15 residues. This CDR3 reads CASSPLRPGAGELFF. CDR3 nucleotide sequence: TGCGCCAGCAGCCCACTCCGGCCAGGGGCCGGGGAGCTGTTTTTT. Full variable domain (missing parts from reference TRBV5-1 and TRBJ2-2): KAGVTQTPRYLIKTRGQQVTLSCSPISGHRSVSWYQQTPGQGLQFLFEYFSETQRNKGNFPGRFSGRQFSNSRSEMNVSTLELGDSALYLCASSPLRPGAGELFFGEGSRLTVL.

The chain links TRBV13 to TRBJ2-1, with TRBD2 matching over 7 bases. CDR3 length: 12 residues. Per the germline V gene, CDR1 is PRHDT and CDR2 is FYEKMQ (reference sequence). V dropped 3 bases and J dropped 10; count of bases not matched to a gene: 3. DNA for the CDR3: TGTGCCAGCAGCTTCGGCGGGAGAGAGCAGTTCTTC. Protein product: CASSFGGREQFF.

Worth noting for this clonotype: A much more abundant neighbour one base away suggests this may be a read error. Here the CDR3 DNA reads TGTGCCGGCAGCTTACGGGTTGGTCCCGGGGAGCTGTTTTTT. Translated, it gives CAGSLRVGPGELFF. The rearrangement joins TRBV7-2 to TRBJ2-2, with no clear D. Germline values: CDR1 SGHTA, CDR2 FQGNSA. There are 14 residues in the CDR3.

V and J are TRBV25-1 and TRBJ2-3, with D possibly matching TRBD2 (6 bases). The germline gives CDR1 MGHDK, CDR2 SYGVNS. This CDR3 contains 14 residues. V shed 5 bases and J shed 3 bases, with 12 bases lying between them. CDR3 bases: TGTGCCAGCAGTATTCAGGGACTTACAGATACGCAGTATTTT. This gives the protein CASSIQGLTDTQYF. The full variable domain, rest sourced from reference TRBV25-1 and TRBJ2-3, is EADIYQTPRYLVIGTGKKITLECSQTMGHDKMYWYQQDPGMELHLIHYSYGVNSTEKGDLSSESTVSRIRTEHFPLTLESARPSHTSQYLCASSIQGLTDTQYFGPGTRLTVL.

This clonotype was seen repeatedly, ten times or more. The chain links TRBV20-1 to TRBJ2-7; a possible D gene is TRBD2 (6 bases). Germline-derived CDR1 and CDR2 are DFQATT and SNEGSKA (reference sequence). V was trimmed by 6 bases and J by 0 bases, leaving 18 bases between them. The CDR3 spans 15 residues. Written as DNA, the CDR3 is TGCAGTGCCGTAACCGGGACTTCTTACTCCTACGAGCAGTACTTC. Amino acids: CSAVTGTSYSYEQYF.

This clonotype was counted a few times. V gene TRBV20-1 combines with J gene TRBJ2-3, with a tentative D call TRBD2 (6 bases). Looked up from germline, CDR1 is DFQATT and CDR2 is SNEGSKA (reference sequence). V lost 4 bases and J lost 0, with 14 bases in between. The CDR3 is made up of 15 amino acids. CDR3 in amino acids: CSATTLATSTDTQYF. DNA for the CDR3: TGCAGTGCTACGACGCTAGCGACGAGCACAGATACGCAGTATTTT.

The chain's CDR3 is CASRAATIYGYTF. The CDR3 nucleotides are TGTGCCAGCAGGGCAGCGACCATCTATGGCTACACCTTC. The chain has TRBV6-1 and TRBJ1-2, with D unclear. This CDR3 is 13 amino acids long. The germline V gene has CDR1 MNHNS and CDR2 SASEGT. Trimming pared 6 bases from V and 4 bases from J, leaving 12 bases between.

This clonotype was seen at least ten times. J is TRBJ1-1 and V is TRBV5-1; D call uncertain. The CDR3 is made up of 14 amino acids. Germline V lookup: CDR1 SGHRS, CDR2 YFSETQ. Trimming shortened V by 0 bases and J by 4 bases, and 10 bases separated the two germline ends. CDR3 amino acids: CASSLGSHTTEAFF. The CDR3 bases are TGCGCCAGCAGCTTGGGATCCCATACCACTGAAGCTTTCTTT. Drawing the rest from reference TRBV5-1 and TRBJ1-1, the complete variable domain is KAGVTQTPRYLIKTRGQQVTLSCSPISGHRSVSWYQQTPGQGLQFLFEYFSETQRNKGNFPGRFSGRQFSNSRSEMNVSTLELGDSALYLCASSLGSHTTEAFFGQGTRLTVV.

The V and J genes are TRBV2 and TRBJ1-6; D gene unclear. Trimming shortened V by 2 bases and J by 7 bases, and 9 bases separated the two germline ends. This CDR3 is 14 amino acids long. The V gene's germline CDR1 is SNHLY and CDR2 FYNNEI. The CDR3 sequence is CASSERVPNSPLHF. Here the CDR3 DNA reads TGTGCCAGCAGTGAAAGGGTTCCGAATTCACCCCTCCACTTT.